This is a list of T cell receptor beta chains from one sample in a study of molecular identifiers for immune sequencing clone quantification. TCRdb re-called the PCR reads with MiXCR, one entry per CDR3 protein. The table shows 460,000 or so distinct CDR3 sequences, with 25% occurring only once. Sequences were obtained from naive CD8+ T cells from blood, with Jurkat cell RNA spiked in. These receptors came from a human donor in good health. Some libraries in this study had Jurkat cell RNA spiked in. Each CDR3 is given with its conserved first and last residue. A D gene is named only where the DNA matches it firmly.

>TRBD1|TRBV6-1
CASRPSGTGPMNTEAFF
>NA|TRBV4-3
CASSQNVAGGNLADTQYF
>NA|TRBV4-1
CASSQDSALRSYTEAFF
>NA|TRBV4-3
CASSQEAAGNTIYF
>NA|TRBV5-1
CASSLWDKSYEQYF
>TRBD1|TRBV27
CASSTGTVYEQYF
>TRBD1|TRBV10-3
CAISESGTVKQETQYF
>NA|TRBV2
CASSEPSSYNERFF
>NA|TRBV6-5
CASSYSYMSGELFF
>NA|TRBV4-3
CASSQEPRDNGYEKLFF
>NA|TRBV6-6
CASSNSLSGDGSYEQYF
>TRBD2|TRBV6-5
CASKAGLAGQNTGELFF
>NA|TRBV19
CASSIAAGHQPQHF
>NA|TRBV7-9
CASSSGPLETQYF
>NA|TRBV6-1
CASTGIQGIDYEQYF
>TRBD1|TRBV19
CASSPTSGTVNEQYF
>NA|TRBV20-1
CSAAPVPQETQYF
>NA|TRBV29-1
CSVDPDSATEAFF
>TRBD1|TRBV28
CASSWVGTGLTDTQYF
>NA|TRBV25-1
CASSEGLMGKSNEQFF
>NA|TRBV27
CASSSLMYTEAFF
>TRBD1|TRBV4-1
CASSPPDRGYEQYF
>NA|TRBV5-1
CASREEQETQYF
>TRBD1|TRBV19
CASSPAQGDYGYTF
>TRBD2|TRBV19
CASSITSGGSDTQYF
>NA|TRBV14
CASSQGTNYGYTF
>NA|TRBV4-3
CASSQGSSGTEAFF
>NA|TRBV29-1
CSVEEWGEAFF
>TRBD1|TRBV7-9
CASSSAGTGLTYEQYF
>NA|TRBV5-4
CASSLAGFTNYGYTF
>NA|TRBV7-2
CASSAALGLEQFF
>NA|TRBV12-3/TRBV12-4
CASSPSRYEQYF
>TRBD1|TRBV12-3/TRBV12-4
CASSLGTGENEQYF
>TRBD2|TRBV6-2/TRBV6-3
CASDNPLAGEADEQFF
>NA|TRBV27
CASSLTVWNTEAFF
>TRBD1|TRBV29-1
CSVETGNYGYTF
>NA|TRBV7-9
CASSPGRATEAFF
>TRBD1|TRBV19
CASSADRGRTDTQYF
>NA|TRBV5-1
CASSLPANYGSTF
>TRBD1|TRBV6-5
CASQRTGGYNEQFF
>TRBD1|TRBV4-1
CASSSAPQGVAEAFF
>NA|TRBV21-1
CASSREESTDTQYF
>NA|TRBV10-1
CASSGQAGIQETQYF
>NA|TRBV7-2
CASCNRQPYEQYF
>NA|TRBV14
CASSLSGINYGYTF
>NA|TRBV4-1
CASGQEGRLNDEQYF
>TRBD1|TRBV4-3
CASSQETGGLNTGELFF
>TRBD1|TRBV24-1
CATRPRQGNTGELFF